This TCR beta chain was profiled in a study of T-cell memory formation after mild COVID-19. Study-level results: Largely, contracting CD4+ clones fell within CM and EM, and contracting CD8+ clones within EMRA.

TCRdb independently ran MiXCR on the 5' RACE reads; one entry per CDR3 protein. The sample has 300,000 to 350,000 distinct CDR3 sequences, roughly an eighth seen once. CDR3 length: 14 amino acids. V trimming: 8 bases; J trimming: 5 bases; junction bases outside the gene matches: 7. In germline, CDR1 is MNHNY, CDR2 SVGAGI (reference sequence). Comments on this clonotype: Its antigen is not known.

The gene calls are TRBV6-6 and TRBJ2-3, with 10 bases identical to TRBD1. This receptor was obtained from a man aged 18 to 29 who had mild COVID-19 (a few samples of this study predate the infection). Cell type and time point are not known. The sample comprised PBMCs or a T cell subset sorted from them (not recorded which). The CDR3 nucleotides read TGTGCCAGCCGGTGGACAGGGGGAGGAGATACGCAGTATTTT. As protein: CASRWTGGGDTQYF.